This T cell receptor beta chain was obtained from a study of breast tumors, draining lymph nodes, adjacent tissues. Points from the study as a whole: Tumor and nontumor repertoires were significantly more similar in luminal-like than in basal-like breast cancer.

With respect to this clonotype: Its antigen is as yet unknown.

TCRdb processed the multiplex PCR reads anew with MiXCR; each CDR3 protein has one entry. The sample holds 290,000 or so distinct CDR3 sequences; over 30% are singletons and the top ten take over 0.95%. Breast cancer patients provided tissue from their axillary draining lymph nodes. This clonotype was sampled from a female donor with breast cancer. Some clones in this sample may be carry-over from other donors' samples. The sample was axillary lymph node tissue.

CDR3 residues: CASSAPDRILREQYF. In DNA, the CDR3 is TGTGCCAGCAGTGCTCCCGACAGGATCTTGCGCGAGCAGTACTTC. The chain has TRBV2 and TRBJ2-7, with TRBD1 as a possible D gene (6 bases). V was clipped by 4 bases and J by 6 bases, with 19 bases between them. There are 15 residues in the CDR3. From germline, CDR1 is SNHLY and CDR2 FYNNEI. Together with reference TRBV2 and TRBJ2-7, the CDR3 gives the full variable domain: EPEVTQTPSHQVTQMGQEVILRCVPISNHLYFYWYRQILGQKVEFLVSFYNNEISEKSEIFDDQFSVERPDGSNFTLKIRSTKLEDSAMYFCASSAPDRILREQYFGPGTRLTVT.